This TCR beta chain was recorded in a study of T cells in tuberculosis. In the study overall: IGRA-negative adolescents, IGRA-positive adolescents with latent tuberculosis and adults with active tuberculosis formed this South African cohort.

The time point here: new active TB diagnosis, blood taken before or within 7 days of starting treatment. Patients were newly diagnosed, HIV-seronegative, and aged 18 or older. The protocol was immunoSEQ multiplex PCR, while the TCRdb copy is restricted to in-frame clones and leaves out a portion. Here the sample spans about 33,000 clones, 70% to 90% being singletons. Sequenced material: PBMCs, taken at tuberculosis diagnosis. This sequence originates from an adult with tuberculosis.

CDR3 DNA sequence: TGTGCCAGCAGTGAGGTCCTAACTTACAATGAGCAGTTCTTC. Translating it yields CASSEVLTYNEQFF. The chain carries TRBV2 and TRBJ2-1; D is ambiguous. Germline V CDR1 and CDR2: SNHLY, FYNNEI. Trimming shortened V by 3 bases and J by 4 bases, and 10 bases separated the two germline ends. CDR3 length equals 14 residues. Full variable domain (rest looked up from reference TRBV2 and TRBJ2-1): EPEVTQTPSHQVTQMGQEVILRCVPISNHLYFYWYRQILGQKVEFLVSFYNNEISEKSEIFDDQFSVERPDGSNFTLKIRSTKLEDSAMYFCASSEVLTYNEQFFGPGTRLTVL.